This T cell receptor (beta chain) appears in the sequencing data of a study of T cell responses to AZD1222 COVID-19 vaccine. Study conclusions and caveats: The CD4 TCRs associated with vaccination extended across spike and predominated at 160-218 and 743-854. Possibly, clonal diversity was underestimated; donors were largely white British and included more females.

With respect to this clone: Its antigen is unknown.

Profiled with immunoSEQ multiplex PCR; TCRdb holds only in-frame clones, not every one. In the table there are under 150,000 clones, about nine tenths of which are singletons. Trimming shortened V by 2 bases and J by 0 bases, and 5 bases separated the two germline ends. The CDR3 has 14 residues. Germline V CDR1 and CDR2: WSHSY, SAAADI. The specimen was peripheral blood, collected on day 0 of AZD1222 vaccination. The TCR comes from an adult in good health. The V and J genes are TRBV10-2 and TRBJ1-5; D is ambiguous. The CDR3 region has the DNA TGCGCCAGCAGTGAGGTAAATAGCAATCAGCCCCAGCATTTT. Its translation is CASSEVNSNQPQHF.